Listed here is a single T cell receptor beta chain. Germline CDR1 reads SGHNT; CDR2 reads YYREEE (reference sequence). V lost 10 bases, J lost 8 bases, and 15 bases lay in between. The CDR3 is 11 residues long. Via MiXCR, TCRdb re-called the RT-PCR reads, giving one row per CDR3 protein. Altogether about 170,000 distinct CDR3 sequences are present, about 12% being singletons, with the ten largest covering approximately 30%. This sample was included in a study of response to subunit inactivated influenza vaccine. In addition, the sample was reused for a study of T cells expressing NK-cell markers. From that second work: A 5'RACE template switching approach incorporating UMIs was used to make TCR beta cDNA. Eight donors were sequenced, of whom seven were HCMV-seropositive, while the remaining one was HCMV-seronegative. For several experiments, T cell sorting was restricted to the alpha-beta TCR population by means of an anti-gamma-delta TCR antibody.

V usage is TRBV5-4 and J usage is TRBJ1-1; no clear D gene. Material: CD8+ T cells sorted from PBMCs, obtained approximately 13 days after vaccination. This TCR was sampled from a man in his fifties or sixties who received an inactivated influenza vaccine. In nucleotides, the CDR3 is TGTGCCTACGCGAGGGTTGGAGAAGCTTTCTTT. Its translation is CAYARVGEAFF. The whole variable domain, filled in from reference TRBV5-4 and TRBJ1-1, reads ETGVTQSPTHLIKTRGQQVTLRCSSQSGHNTVSWYQQALGQGPQFIFQYYREEENGRGNFPPRFSGLQFPNYSSELNVNALELDDSALYLCAYARVGEAFFGQGTRLTVV.